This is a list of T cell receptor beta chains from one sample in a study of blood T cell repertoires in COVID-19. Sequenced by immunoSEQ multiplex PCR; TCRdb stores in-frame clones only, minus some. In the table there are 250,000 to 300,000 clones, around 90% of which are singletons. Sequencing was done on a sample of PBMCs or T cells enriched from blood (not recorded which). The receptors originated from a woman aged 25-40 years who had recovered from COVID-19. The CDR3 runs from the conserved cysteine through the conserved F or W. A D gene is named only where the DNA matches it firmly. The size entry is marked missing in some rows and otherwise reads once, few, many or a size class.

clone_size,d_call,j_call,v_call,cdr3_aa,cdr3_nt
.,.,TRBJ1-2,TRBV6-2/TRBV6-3,CASSLRTNYGYTF,TGTGCCAGCAGCCTCAGGACTAACTATGGCTACACCTTC
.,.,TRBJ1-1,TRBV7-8,CASSSHGGPNTEAFF,TGTGCCAGCAGCTCACACGGAGGGCCGAACACTGAAGCTTTCTTT
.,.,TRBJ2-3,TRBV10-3,CAISTDYFTDTQYF,TGTGCCATCAGTACAGACTACTTCACAGATACGCAGTATTTT
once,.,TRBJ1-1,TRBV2,CASRPERGTEAFF,TGTGCCAGCAGGCCCGAAAGGGGCACTGAAGCTTTCTTT
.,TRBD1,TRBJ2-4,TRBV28,CASSRQGAKNIQYF,TGTGCCAGCAGTAGACAGGGTGCCAAAAACATTCAGTACTTC
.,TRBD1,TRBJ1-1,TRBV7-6,CASSYRQGSTEAFF,TGTGCCAGCAGCTACCGACAGGGGAGCACTGAAGCTTTCTTT
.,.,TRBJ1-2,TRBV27,CASSPQGHYGYTF,TGTGCCAGCAGCCCCCAGGGGCACTATGGCTACACCTTC
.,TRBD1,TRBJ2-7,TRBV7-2,CASSITGASDEQYF,TGTGCCAGCAGCATAACAGGGGCGAGCGACGAGCAGTACTTC
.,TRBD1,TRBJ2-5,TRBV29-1,CSVQPGQVIETQYF,TGCAGCGTGCAACCGGGACAGGTCATAGAGACCCAGTACTTC
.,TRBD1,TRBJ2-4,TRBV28,CASPDRELCRNIQYF,TGTGCCAGTCCAGACAGGGAGCTGTGTAGAAACATTCAGTACTTC
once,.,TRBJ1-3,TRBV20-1,CSLFGNTIYF,TGCAGTCTGTTTGGAAACACCATATATTTT
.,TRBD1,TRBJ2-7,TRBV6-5,CASSSVGQVLSEQYF,TGTGCCAGCAGTTCCGTGGGACAGGTCCTTTCCGAGCAGTACTTC
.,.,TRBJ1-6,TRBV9,CASSRSQGSSYNSPLHF,TGTGCCAGCAGCAGATCACAGGGCAGCTCCTATAATTCACCCCTCCACTTT
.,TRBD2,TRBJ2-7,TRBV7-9,CASSLTSEGYEQYF,TGTGCCAGCAGCCTTACTAGCGAGGGCTACGAGCAGTACTTC
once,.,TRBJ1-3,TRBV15,CATSRADARAGNTIYF,TGTGCCACCAGCAGAGCAGACGCCCGGGCTGGAAACACCATATATTTT
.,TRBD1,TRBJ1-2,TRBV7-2,CASSPRGGQIYGYTF,TGTGCCAGCAGCCCACGAGGGGGCCAGATCTATGGCTACACCTTC
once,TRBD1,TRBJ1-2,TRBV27,CASSTQGAGYGYTF,TGTGCCAGCAGCACCCAGGGGGCAGGCTATGGCTACACCTTC
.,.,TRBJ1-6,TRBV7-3,CASSLRKGFNSPLHF,TGTGCCAGCAGCTTGAGGAAGGGGTTTAATTCACCCCTCCACTTT
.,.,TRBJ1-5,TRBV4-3,CASSQDAGYQPQHF,TGCGCCAGCAGCCAAGATGCAGGTTATCAGCCCCAGCATTTT
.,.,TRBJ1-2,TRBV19,CASSIRRPLYGYTF,TGTGCCAGTAGTATCAGGAGGCCTTTGTATGGCTACACCTTC
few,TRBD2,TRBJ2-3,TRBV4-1,CASSRGGLAGGGTDTQYF,TGCGCCAGCAGCCGAGGGGGACTAGCGGGAGGAGGGACAGATACGCAGTATTTT
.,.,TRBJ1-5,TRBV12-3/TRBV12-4,CASSLGRVQPQHF,TGTGCCAGCAGTTTAGGCAGGGTTCAGCCCCAGCATTTT
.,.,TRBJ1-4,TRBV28,CASTSIDATNEKLFF,TGTGCCAGCACTAGTATTGATGCAACTAATGAAAAACTGTTTTTT
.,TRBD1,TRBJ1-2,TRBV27,CASSLLGTGIGYTF,TGTGCCAGCAGTTTATTGGGGACAGGAATCGGCTACACCTTC
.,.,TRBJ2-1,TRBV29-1,CSVVKAGSSYNEQFF,TGCAGCGTTGTAAAGGCGGGAAGCTCCTACAATGAGCAGTTCTTC
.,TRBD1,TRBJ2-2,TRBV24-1,CATSDPDRGNTGELFF,TGTGCCACCAGTGACCCCGACAGGGGGAACACCGGGGAGCTGTTTTTT
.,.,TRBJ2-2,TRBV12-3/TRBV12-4,CASFRTPPGELFF,TGTGCCAGCTTCAGGACACCCCCGGGGGAGCTGTTTTTT
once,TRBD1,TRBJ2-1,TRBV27,CASTESGQYNEQFF,TGTGCCAGCACTGAGTCGGGACAGTACAATGAGCAGTTCTTC
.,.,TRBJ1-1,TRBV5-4,CASSLYNAGIEAFF,TGTGCCAGCAGCTTGTACAACGCGGGGATTGAAGCTTTCTTT
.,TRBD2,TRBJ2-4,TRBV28,CASSLWLAGLRKNIQYF,TGTGCCAGCAGTTTATGGCTAGCGGGGTTAAGAAAAAACATTCAGTACTTC
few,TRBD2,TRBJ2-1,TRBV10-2,CASSESIRLAGYNEQFF,TGCGCCAGCAGTGAGTCGATCCGACTAGCGGGTTACAATGAGCAGTTCTTC
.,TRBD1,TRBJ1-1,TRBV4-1,CASSQDRGLVNTEAFF,TGCGCCAGCAGCCAAGACAGGGGGCTGGTGAACACTGAAGCTTTCTTT
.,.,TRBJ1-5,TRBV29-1,CSVEDGSNQPQHF,TGCAGCGTTGAAGATGGCAGTAATCAGCCCCAGCATTTT
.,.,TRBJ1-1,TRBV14,CASSQELGQAIKAFF,TGTGCCAGCAGCCAAGAGTTGGGGCAGGCAATAAAAGCTTTCTTT
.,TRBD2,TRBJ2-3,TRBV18,CASSPGAGAVTDTQYF,TGTGCCAGCTCACCAGGAGCGGGAGCCGTCACAGATACGCAGTATTTT
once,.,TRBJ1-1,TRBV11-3,CASSSRTLTGDTEAFF,TGTGCCAGCAGCTCCCGGACACTCACGGGGGACACTGAAGCTTTCTTT
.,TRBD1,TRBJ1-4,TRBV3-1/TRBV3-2,CASSQWTGSGEKLFF,TGTGCCAGCAGCCAATGGACAGGGTCGGGTGAAAAACTGTTTTTT
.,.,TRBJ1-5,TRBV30,CACSYSNQPQHF,TGTGCCTGCAGTTATAGCAATCAGCCCCAGCATTTT
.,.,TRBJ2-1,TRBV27,CASSLAGNNEQFF,TGTGCCAGCAGTCTCGCCGGGAACAATGAGCAGTTCTTC
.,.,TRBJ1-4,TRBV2,CASTQGRSLSEKLFF,TGTGCCAGCACACAGGGAAGATCGTTGAGTGAAAAACTGTTTTTT
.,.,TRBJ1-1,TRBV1,CTSSQEWDRGHLPEAFF,TGCACCAGCAGCCAAGAGTGGGACAGGGGGCACCTCCCTGAAGCTTTCTTT
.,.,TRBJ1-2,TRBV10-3,CAIRWGSYGYTF,TGTGCCATCAGGTGGGGCAGCTATGGCTACACCTTC
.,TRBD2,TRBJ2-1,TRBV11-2,CASSYRTSVGGWNNEQFF,TGTGCCAGCAGCTATCGGACTAGCGTGGGAGGTTGGAACAATGAGCAGTTCTTC
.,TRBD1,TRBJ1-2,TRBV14,CASSRQGVRGYGYTF,TGTGCCAGCAGCCGTCAGGGGGTCAGAGGCTATGGCTACACCTTC
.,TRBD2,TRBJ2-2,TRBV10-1,CASSGSLEGGGLAFGELFF,TGCGCCAGCAGTGGGTCCCTAGAGGGCGGGGGGCTGGCCTTTGGGGAGCTGTTTTTT
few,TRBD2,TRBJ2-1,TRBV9,CASSPGLASNGEQFF,TGTGCCAGCAGCCCGGGACTAGCTTCGAACGGTGAGCAGTTCTTC